The 29 T cell receptor beta chains below come from one sample, sequenced in a study of cytomegalovirus exposure and HLA in healthy donors. Use of 60 Vbeta and 13 Jbeta primers characterized the PCR. Assay used: immunoSEQ multiplex PCR; TCRdb lists only in-frame clones, some missing. The data show around 180,000 clones, with roughly 71% seen just once and roughly 1.6% held by the top ten. The specimen was PBMCs. These TCRs come from a girl between 10 and 17 years old in good health and CMV-seronegative.

This clone has only a few counts. The DNA for the CDR3 is TGCGCCAGCAGCCCTCGACAGGGTTTCAATTCACCCCTCCACTTT. It yields the protein CASSPRQGFNSPLHF. The rearrangement links TRBV4-1 to TRBJ1-6, with 7 positions matching TRBD1. The CDR3 runs 15 residues. The germline CDR1 and CDR2 sequences are MGHRA and YSYEKL. With V trimmed by 4 bases and J by 7 bases, 7 bases remained unmatched.

This sequence joins TRBV6-5 and TRBJ1-6; D might be TRBD1 (5 bases). From germline, CDR1 is MNHEY and CDR2 SVGAGI. This CDR3 has 16 amino acids. V lost 4 bases to trimming and J lost 6 bases, with 16 bases between them. CDR3 sequence: CASSFQGGAGNSPLHF. Written as DNA, the CDR3 is TGTGCCAGCAGTTTTCAGGGAGGGGCGGGTAATTCACCCCTCCACTTT.

In DNA, the CDR3 is TGTGCCAGCAGCTTATCGACTGAGACCGCTGAAGCTTTCTTT. Translation: CASSLSTETAEAFF. The chain uses TRBV7-9 and TRBJ1-1; D call uncertain. This CDR3 is 14 amino acids long. CDR1 is SEHNR and CDR2 is FQNEAQ in the germline V gene (reference sequence). V was clipped by 2 bases and J by 6 bases, with 13 bases between them.

This clone was detected a few times. The chain combines TRBV5-6 with TRBJ1-4; D unresolved. This CDR3 has 15 amino acids. With 5 bases removed from V and 6 bases from J, the gap between germline ends came to 17 bases. Germline V gene data show CDR1 as SGHDT and CDR2 as YYEEEE. The CDR3 loop is CASRKTGAFYEKLFF. The CDR3 nucleotides read TGTGCCAGCAGAAAAACCGGAGCGTTTTATGAAAAACTGTTTTTT.

This clone was found many times. This chain links TRBV9 with TRBJ2-1; 7 positions match TRBD2. CDR3 length: 13 amino acids. Germline trimming cut 3 bases from V and 5 bases from J; bases unmatched to any gene: 2. Germline CDR1 SGDLS, CDR2 YYNGEE. CDR3 sequence reads: CASSGGSHNEQFF. CDR3 DNA: TGTGCCAGCAGCGGCGGGAGTCACAATGAGCAGTTCTTC.

This clone was seen more than once but under ten times. The rearrangement uses TRBV6-1 and TRBJ1-3, with TRBD1 as a possible D gene (5 bases). The V end was cut by 2 bases, the J end by 7 bases, with 15 bases between. Germline V gene lookup returns CDR1 MNHNS and CDR2 SASEGT. CDR3 size: 15 residues. The CDR3 DNA sequence: TGTGCCAGCAGTGAAACGAGGTTTCAGGGTAACACCATATATTTT. Protein product: CASSETRFQGNTIYF.

The chain combines TRBV7-6 with TRBJ2-5; TRBD2 matches 12 bases. Trimming at V came to 0 bases and at J to 5 bases, leaving 1 base not matched to a gene. CDR3 size: 15 residues. Germline CDR1 reads SGHVS; CDR2 reads FNYEAQ. The CDR3 nucleotides read TGTGCCAGCAGCTTAGCTCTAGCGGGGGGGGAGACCCAGTACTTC. Translating it yields CASSLALAGGETQYF. Together with reference TRBV7-6 and TRBJ2-5, the CDR3 gives the full variable domain: GAGVSQSPRYKVTKRGQDVALRCDPISGHVSLYWYRQALGQGPEFLTYFNYEAQQDKSGLPNDRFSAERPEGSISTLTIQRTEQRDSAMYRCASSLALAGGETQYFGPGTRLLVL.

This clone was found a few times. The V gene is TRBV6-5, the J gene TRBJ2-1, with 7 bases lining up with TRBD2. Germline V lookup: CDR1 MNHEY, CDR2 SVGAGI. The CDR3 sequence is 14 residues long. The trim removed 7 bases at V and 5 bases at J, leaving 8 bases unmatched. CDR3 DNA sequence: TGTGCCAGCACCTCCGGGACTACAAACAATGAGCAGTTCTTC. As protein: CASTSGTTNNEQFF.

V usage is TRBV27 and J usage is TRBJ2-2; D possibly corresponds to TRBD1 (6 bases). The CDR3 totals 13 residues. Trimming pared 6 bases from V and 6 bases from J, leaving 11 bases between. Germline V gives CDR1 MNHEY, CDR2 SMNVEV (reference sequence). CDR3 residues: CASRNTGSGELFF. Written as DNA, the CDR3 is TGTGCCAGCAGAAATACAGGGTCCGGGGAGCTGTTTTTT.

The chain uses TRBV4-2 and TRBJ1-2, with no clear D. V was cut by 1 base and J by 2 bases, with 11 bases left in between. Germline V CDR1 and CDR2: LGHNA, YNFKEQ. This CDR3 spans 15 amino acids. The CDR3 is CASSQGAGLNYGYTF. In nucleotides, the CDR3 is TGTGCCAGCAGCCAAGGGGCAGGCCTAAACTATGGCTACACCTTC.

This clone turned up a few times. V is TRBV6-1 and J is TRBJ2-3; D is possibly TRBD2 (6 bases). The CDR3 consists of 15 residues. The germline V and J ends were trimmed by 2 bases and 2 bases, with 11 bases remaining between them. Germline CDR1 reads MNHNS; CDR2 reads SASEGT. The chain's CDR3 is CASSEQRGTTDTQYF. The CDR3 DNA reads as TGTGCCAGCAGTGAACAACGGGGGACCACAGATACGCAGTATTTT.

This clone was counted a few times. J is TRBJ1-2 and V is TRBV16; TRBD1 matches at 10 bases. The germline CDR1 and CDR2 sequences are KGHSY and FQNENV. The CDR3 totals 16 residues. J was trimmed by 7 bases and V by 0 bases; bases with no gene match: 8. CDR3 residues: CASSQSLPGQGFGYTF. CDR3 DNA sequence: TGTGCCAGCAGCCAATCACTTCCGGGACAGGGGTTTGGCTACACCTTC.

The chain employs TRBV19 and TRBJ1-1; 8 bases line up with TRBD1. The V gene's germline CDR1 is LNHDA and CDR2 SQIVND (reference sequence). The CDR3 covers 13 residues. V gave up 11 bases and J gave up 5 bases; unmatched junction bases: 10. CDR3 residues: CAASGGGFTEAFF. The DNA of the CDR3 is TGTGCCGCCTCAGGGGGCGGATTTACTGAAGCTTTCTTT. The full variable domain, with the rest looked up from reference TRBV19 and TRBJ1-1, is DGGITQSPKYLFRKEGQNVTLSCEQNLNHDAMYWYRQDPGQGLRLIYYSQIVNDFQKGDIAEGYSVSREKKESFPLTVTSAQKNPTAFYLCAASGGGFTEAFFGQGTRLTVV.

This chain's CDR3 is CASSLGTVVVNEQFF. CDR3 sequence (DNA): TGTGCCAGCAGCTTGGGTACGGTTGTAGTCAATGAGCAGTTCTTC. The J gene is TRBJ2-1, the V gene TRBV5-8; D ambiguous. This CDR3 region has 15 residues. The V end lost 0 bases, the J end lost 6 bases, and 13 bases lay between the germline ends. Per germline, CDR1 SGHTS and CDR2 YDEGEE. Complete variable domain (other parts from reference TRBV5-8 and TRBJ2-1): EAGVTQSPTHLIKTRGQQATLRCSPISGHTSVYWYQQALGLGLQFLLWYDEGEERNRGNFPPRFSGRQFPNYSSELNVNALELEDSALYLCASSLGTVVVNEQFFGPGTRLTVL.

The rearrangement uses TRBV19 and TRBJ2-7, with D tentatively TRBD1 (5 bases). Trimming shortened V by 6 bases and J by 3 bases, and 15 bases separated the two germline ends. The germline V gene encodes CDR1 LNHDA and CDR2 SQIVND (reference sequence). CDR3 length: 14 amino acids. The CDR3 reads CASSKPGSVYEQYF. CDR3 nucleotides: TGTGCCAGTAGCAAGCCAGGGTCCGTCTACGAGCAGTACTTC. Full variable domain (remainder filled in from reference TRBV19 and TRBJ2-7): DGGITQSPKYLFRKEGQNVTLSCEQNLNHDAMYWYRQDPGQGLRLIYYSQIVNDFQKGDIAEGYSVSREKKESFPLTVTSAQKNPTAFYLCASSKPGSVYEQYFGPGTRLTVT.

The V gene is TRBV15, the J gene TRBJ1-4; a weak D match, TRBD1 (6 bases). V lost 4 bases and J 3 bases, leaving 12 bases between the germline ends. CDR1 and CDR2 from the germline V gene are LNHNV and YYDKDF (reference sequence). The CDR3 sequence is 15 residues long. The CDR3 DNA reads as TGTGCCACCAGCACACTACAGGGTTCTAATGAAAAACTGTTTTTT. Translated: CATSTLQGSNEKLFF.

This clone was counted once. The chain has TRBV6-1 and TRBJ2-2; weak D call: TRBD2 (5 bases). Germline V gene lookup returns CDR1 MNHNS and CDR2 SASEGT. The CDR3 has 18 amino acids. Trimming removed 2 bases from V and 2 bases from J, with 18 bases in between. The CDR3 region is CASSESFLGSGNTGELFF. Written as DNA, the CDR3 is TGTGCCAGCAGTGAAAGTTTCTTGGGCTCGGGAAACACCGGGGAGCTGTTTTTT.

The chain has TRBV5-1 and TRBJ1-4; possibly TRBD1 for D (5 bases). The CDR3 sequence is 15 residues long. CDR1 is SGHRS, CDR2 YFSETQ, per germline. Between the trimmed V and J ends, which lost 0 bases and 4 bases, there was a span of 10 bases. DNA for the CDR3: TGCGCCAGCAGCTTGGCCCAGGGCAGTAATGAAAAACTGTTTTTT. Its translation is CASSLAQGSNEKLFF.

The J gene is TRBJ1-2, the V gene TRBV5-4, with TRBD1 as a possible D gene (6 bases). The V end was cut by 5 bases, the J end by 3 bases, with 20 bases between. CDR1 SGHNT and CDR2 YYREEE come from the germline V gene (reference sequence). The CDR3 extends over 16 amino acids. The CDR3 nucleotides read TGTGCCAGCAGAATTCTTGGGGCAGGGGTTGACTATGGCTACACCTTC. This translates into CASRILGAGVDYGYTF.

This clone turned up a few times. This chain joins TRBV6-5 and TRBJ1-1; the D is unclear. The ends were cut back, 8 bases at V and 2 bases at J, with 3 bases in the middle. CDR1 and CDR2 from the germline V gene are MNHEY and SVGAGI. The CDR3 contains 10 residues. CDR3 amino acids: CASGNTEAFF. In DNA, the CDR3 is TGTGCCAGCGGCAACACTGAAGCTTTCTTT.

The rearrangement joins TRBV7-2 to TRBJ1-2; 10 nucleotides align to TRBD1. Germline V gene data show CDR1 as SGHTA and CDR2 as FQGNSA. Losses at the gene ends were 4 bases for V and 2 bases for J; bases not matched to a gene: 4. The CDR3 is made up of 15 amino acids. CDR3 protein: CASSSGQGVNYGYTF. DNA for the CDR3: TGTGCCAGCAGCTCAGGACAGGGGGTGAACTATGGCTACACCTTC. Based on the CDR3 plus reference TRBV7-2 and TRBJ1-2, the full variable domain is GAGVSQSPSNKVTEKGKDVELRCDPISGHTALYWYRQSLGQGLEFLIYFQGNSAPDKSGLPSDRFSAERTGGSVSTLTIQRTQQEDSAVYLCASSSGQGVNYGYTFGSGTRLTVV.

The gene calls are TRBV23-1 and TRBJ2-7, with a tentative D call TRBD2 (6 bases). TRBV23-1 is treated as an ORF (open reading frame) with a function not yet certain. Trimming left V 0 bases short and J 3 bases short, with 12 bases between. This CDR3 is 15 amino acids long. CDR3 protein: CASSQSAGSYYEQYF. CDR3 coding DNA: TGCGCCAGCAGTCAATCGGCGGGATCCTACTACGAGCAGTACTTC.

This clone turned up a few times. The gene calls are TRBV5-6 and TRBJ1-5; D ambiguous. Trimming shortened V by 1 base and J by 7 bases, and 15 bases separated the two germline ends. CDR1 and CDR2 (germline): SGHDT, YYEEEE. The CDR3 runs 15 residues. In nucleotides, the CDR3 is TGTGCCAGCAGCTTGAGGGCGGTTAGCGGACAGCCCCAGCATTTT. Protein sequence: CASSLRAVSGQPQHF.

This clone was observed a few times. This chain links TRBV7-9 with TRBJ1-5; D not certain. Germline V gene lookup returns CDR1 SEHNR and CDR2 FQNEAQ (reference sequence). The V gene lost 8 bases and the J gene lost 3 bases, with 11 bases spanning the gap. This CDR3 has 13 residues. The CDR3 here is CASRTDPNQPQHF. Here the CDR3 DNA reads TGTGCCAGCCGAACAGATCCCAATCAGCCCCAGCATTTT.

The gene calls are TRBV27 and TRBJ1-1; 10 bases agree with TRBD1. V was pared by 4 bases and J by 5 bases, with 4 bases of the junction left unmatched. The CDR3 has 14 amino acids. Germline CDR1 and CDR2: MNHEY and SMNVEV (reference sequence). CDR3 region: CASSSTGGWTEAFF. CDR3 sequence (DNA): TGTGCCAGCAGTTCGACAGGGGGCTGGACTGAAGCTTTCTTT.

This rearrangement joins TRBV2 to TRBJ1-1, with 8 bases fitting TRBD1. Germline-derived CDR1 and CDR2 are SNHLY and FYNNEI. The CDR3 is made up of 16 amino acids. Trimming removed 3 bases from V and 1 base from J; junction bases left unmatched: 7. The CDR3 DNA reads as TGTGCCAGCAGTGAGGTGGACAGGGCGGCGAACACTGAAGCTTTCTTT. Translated: CASSEVDRAANTEAFF.

The chain employs TRBV19 and TRBJ2-5; 7 nucleotides line up with TRBD1. The V and J ends lost 3 bases and 4 bases, in that order; junction bases with no gene match: 2. The CDR3 sequence is 13 residues long. Germline assignment: CDR1 LNHDA and CDR2 SQIVND (reference sequence). CDR3 amino acids: CASSMWDRETQYF. For the CDR3, the DNA is TGTGCCAGTAGTATGTGGGACAGAGAGACCCAGTACTTC.

As concerns this clone: Other nucleotide sequences in the sample specify the same CDR3. The rearrangement joins TRBV5-1 to TRBJ1-1; 10 bases align to TRBD1. This CDR3 has 14 residues. Trimming cost V 5 bases and J 5 bases; bases outside gene matches: 6. Germline CDR1 and CDR2: SGHRS and YFSETQ. The CDR3 DNA follows: TGCGCCAGCAGAGCGGGACAGGGGAGGACTGAAGCTTTCTTT. This sequence encodes CASRAGQGRTEAFF.

The chain employs TRBV19 and TRBJ2-3; D not resolved. The CDR3 totals 14 residues. Germline V lookup: CDR1 LNHDA, CDR2 SQIVND (reference sequence). V shed 3 bases and J shed 2 bases, with 9 bases lying between them. The chain's CDR3 is CASSMADNTDTQYF. CDR3 sequence (DNA): TGTGCCAGTAGTATGGCTGACAACACAGATACGCAGTATTTT.